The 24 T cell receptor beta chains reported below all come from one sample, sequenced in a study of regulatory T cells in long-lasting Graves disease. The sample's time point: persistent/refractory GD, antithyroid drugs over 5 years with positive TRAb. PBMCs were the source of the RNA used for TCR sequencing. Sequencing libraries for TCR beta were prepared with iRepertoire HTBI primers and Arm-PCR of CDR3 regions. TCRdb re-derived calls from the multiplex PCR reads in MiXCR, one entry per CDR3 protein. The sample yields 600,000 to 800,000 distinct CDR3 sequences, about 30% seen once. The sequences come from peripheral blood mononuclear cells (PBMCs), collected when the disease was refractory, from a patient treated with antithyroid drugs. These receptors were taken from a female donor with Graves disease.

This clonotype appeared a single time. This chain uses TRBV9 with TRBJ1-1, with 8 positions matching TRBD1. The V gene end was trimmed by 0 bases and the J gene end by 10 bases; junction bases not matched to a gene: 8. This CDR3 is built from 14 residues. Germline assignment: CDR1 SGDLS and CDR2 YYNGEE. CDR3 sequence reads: CASSVEARTGRAFF. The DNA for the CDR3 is TGTGCCAGCAGCGTAGAAGCCCGGACAGGGAGAGCTTTCTTT. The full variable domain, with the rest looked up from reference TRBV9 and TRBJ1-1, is DSGVTQTPKHLITATGQRVTLRCSPRSGDLSVYWYQQSLDQGLQFLIQYYNGEERAKGNILERFSAQQFPDLHSELNLSSLELGDSALYFCASSVEARTGRAFFGQGTRLTVV.

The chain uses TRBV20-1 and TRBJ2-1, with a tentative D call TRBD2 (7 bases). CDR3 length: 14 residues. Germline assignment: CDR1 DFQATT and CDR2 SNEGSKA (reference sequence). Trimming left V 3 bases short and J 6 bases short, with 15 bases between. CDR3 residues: CSASDWGGANEQFF. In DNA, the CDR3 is TGCAGTGCTAGCGACTGGGGGGGGGCCAATGAGCAGTTCTTC.

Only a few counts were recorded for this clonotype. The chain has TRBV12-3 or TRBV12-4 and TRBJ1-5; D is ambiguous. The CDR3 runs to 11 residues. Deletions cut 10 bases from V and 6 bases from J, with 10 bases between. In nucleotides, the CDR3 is TGTGCCATCGGAAAGGGTCAGCCCCAGCATTTT. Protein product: CAIGKGQPQHF.

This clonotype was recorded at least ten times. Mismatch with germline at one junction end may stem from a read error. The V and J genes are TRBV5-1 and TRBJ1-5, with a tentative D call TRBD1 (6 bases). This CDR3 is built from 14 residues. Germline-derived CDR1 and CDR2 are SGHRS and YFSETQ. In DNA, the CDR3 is TGTGCCAGCAGCTTAGCAGGGGCGGGTCAGCCCCAGCATTTT. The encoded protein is CASSLAGAGQPQHF.

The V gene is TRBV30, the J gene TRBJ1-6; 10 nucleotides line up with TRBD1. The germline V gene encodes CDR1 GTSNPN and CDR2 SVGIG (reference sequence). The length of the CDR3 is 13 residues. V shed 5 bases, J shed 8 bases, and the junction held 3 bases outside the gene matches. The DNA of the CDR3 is TGTGCCTGGGAAGGGACAGGGGATTCACCCCTCCACTTT. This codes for CAWEGTGDSPLHF. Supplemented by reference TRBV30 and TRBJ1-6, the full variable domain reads SQTIHQWPATLVQPVGSPLSLECTVEGTSNPNLYWYRQAAGRGLQLLFYSVGIGQISSEVPQNLSASRPQDRQFILSSKKLLLSDSGFYLCAWEGTGDSPLHFGNGTRLTVT.

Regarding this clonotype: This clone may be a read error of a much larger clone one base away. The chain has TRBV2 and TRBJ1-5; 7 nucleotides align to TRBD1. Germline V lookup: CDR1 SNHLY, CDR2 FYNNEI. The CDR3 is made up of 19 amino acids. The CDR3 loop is CTSSERDSWLTVSNQPQHF. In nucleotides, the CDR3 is TGTACCAGCAGTGAGAGGGACAGTTGGTTGACCGTTAGCAATCAGCCCCAGCATTTT.

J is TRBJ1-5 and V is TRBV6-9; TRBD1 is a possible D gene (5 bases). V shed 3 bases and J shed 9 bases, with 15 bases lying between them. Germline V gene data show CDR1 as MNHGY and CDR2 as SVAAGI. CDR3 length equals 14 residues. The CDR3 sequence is CASSYGRVGPPQHF. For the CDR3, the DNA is TGTGCCAGCAGTTACGGTCGGGTGGGGCCGCCCCAGCATTTT.

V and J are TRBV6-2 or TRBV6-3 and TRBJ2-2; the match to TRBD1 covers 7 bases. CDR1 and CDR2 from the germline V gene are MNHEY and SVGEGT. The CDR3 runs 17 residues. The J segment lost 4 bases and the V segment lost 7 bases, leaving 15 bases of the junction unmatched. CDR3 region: CASKVRTGTAATGELFF. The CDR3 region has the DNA TGTGCCAGCAAAGTCAGGACCGGGACAGCGGCCACCGGGGAGCTGTTTTTT.

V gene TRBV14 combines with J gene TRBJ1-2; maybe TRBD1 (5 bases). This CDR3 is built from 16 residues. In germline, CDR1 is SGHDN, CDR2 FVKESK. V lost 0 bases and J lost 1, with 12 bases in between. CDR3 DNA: TGTGCCAGCAGCCAAGATCCGGCAGGGAATAACTATGGCTACACCTTC. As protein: CASSQDPAGNNYGYTF.

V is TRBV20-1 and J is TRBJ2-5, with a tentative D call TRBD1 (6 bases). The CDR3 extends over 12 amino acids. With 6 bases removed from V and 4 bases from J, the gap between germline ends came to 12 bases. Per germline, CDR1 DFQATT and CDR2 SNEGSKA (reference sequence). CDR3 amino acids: CSARSTGETQYF. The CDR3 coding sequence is TGCAGTGCCAGATCGACAGGAGAGACCCAGTACTTC.

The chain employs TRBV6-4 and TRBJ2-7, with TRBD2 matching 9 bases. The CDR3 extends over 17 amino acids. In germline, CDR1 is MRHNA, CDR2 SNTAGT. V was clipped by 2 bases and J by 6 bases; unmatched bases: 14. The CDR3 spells CASSDGLAGGPNPEQYF. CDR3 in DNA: TGTGCCAGCAGTGACGGGTTGGCGGGAGGGCCGAATCCCGAGCAGTACTTC.

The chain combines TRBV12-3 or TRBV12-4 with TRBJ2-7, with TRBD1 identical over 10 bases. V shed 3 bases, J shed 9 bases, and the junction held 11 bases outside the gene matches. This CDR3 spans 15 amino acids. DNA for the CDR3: TGTGCCAGCAGTTTCGCCGCTGGGACAGGGGAGATGCAGTACTTC. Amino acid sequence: CASSFAAGTGEMQYF.

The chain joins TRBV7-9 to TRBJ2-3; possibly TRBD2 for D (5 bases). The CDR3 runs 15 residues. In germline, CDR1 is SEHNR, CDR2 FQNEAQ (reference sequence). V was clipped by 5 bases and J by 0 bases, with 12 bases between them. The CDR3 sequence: CASSPPGISTDTQYF. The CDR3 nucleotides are TGTGCCAGCAGCCCCCCGGGGATCAGCACAGATACGCAGTATTTT. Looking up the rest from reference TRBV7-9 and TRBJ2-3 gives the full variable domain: DTGVSQNPRHKITKRGQNVTFRCDPISEHNRLYWYRQTLGQGPEFLTYFQNEAQLEKSRLLSDRFSAERPKGSFSTLEIQRTEQGDSAMYLCASSPPGISTDTQYFGPGTRLTVL.

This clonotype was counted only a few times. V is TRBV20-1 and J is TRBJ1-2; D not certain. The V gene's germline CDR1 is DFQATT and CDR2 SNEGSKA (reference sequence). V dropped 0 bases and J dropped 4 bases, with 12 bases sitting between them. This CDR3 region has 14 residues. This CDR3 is CSARERKSAYGYTF. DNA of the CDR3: TGCAGTGCTAGAGAAAGGAAGTCGGCCTATGGCTACACCTTC.

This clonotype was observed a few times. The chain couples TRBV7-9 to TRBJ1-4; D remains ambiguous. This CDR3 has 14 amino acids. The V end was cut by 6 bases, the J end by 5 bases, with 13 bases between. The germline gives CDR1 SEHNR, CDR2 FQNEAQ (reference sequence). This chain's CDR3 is CASSLLVANEKLFF. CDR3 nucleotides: TGTGCCAGCAGTCTACTGGTCGCGAATGAAAAACTGTTTTTT.

CDR3 nucleotides: TGTGCCAGCAGAGTTCGGGGAGGGAACTATGGCTACACCTTC. The encoded protein is CASRVRGGNYGYTF. V gene TRBV27 combines with J gene TRBJ1-2; no definite D call. The CDR3 loop spans 14 amino acids. The V gene lost 6 bases and the J gene lost 2 bases, with 13 bases spanning the gap. CDR1 MNHEY and CDR2 SMNVEV come from the germline V gene (reference sequence).

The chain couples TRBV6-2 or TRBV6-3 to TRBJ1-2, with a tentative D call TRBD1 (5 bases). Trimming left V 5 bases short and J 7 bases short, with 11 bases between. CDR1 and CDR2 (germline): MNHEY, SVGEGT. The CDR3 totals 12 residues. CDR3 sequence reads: CASSSPGAGYTF. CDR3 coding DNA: TGTGCCAGCAGTAGTCCCGGGGCTGGCTACACCTTC.

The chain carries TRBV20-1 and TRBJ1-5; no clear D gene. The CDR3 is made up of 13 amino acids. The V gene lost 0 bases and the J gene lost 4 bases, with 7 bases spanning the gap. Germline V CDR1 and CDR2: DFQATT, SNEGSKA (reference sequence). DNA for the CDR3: TGCAGTGCTAGAGATGAACCGAATCAGCCCCAGCATTTT. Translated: CSARDEPNQPQHF.

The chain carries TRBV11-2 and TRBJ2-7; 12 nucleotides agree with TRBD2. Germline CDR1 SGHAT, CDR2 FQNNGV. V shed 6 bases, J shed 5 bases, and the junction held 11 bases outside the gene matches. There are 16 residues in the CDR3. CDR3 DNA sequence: TGTGCCAGCAGGATTTCACTAGCGGGAGGTAACCACGAGCAGTACTTC. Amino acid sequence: CASRISLAGGNHEQYF.

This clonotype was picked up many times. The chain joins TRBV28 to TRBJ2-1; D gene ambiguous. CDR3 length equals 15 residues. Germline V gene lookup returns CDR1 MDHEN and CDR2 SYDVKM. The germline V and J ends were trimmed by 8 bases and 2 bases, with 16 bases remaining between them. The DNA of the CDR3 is TGTGCCAGCCCCCCCGCATCCCTAACCTACAATGAGCAGTTCTTC. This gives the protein CASPPASLTYNEQFF.

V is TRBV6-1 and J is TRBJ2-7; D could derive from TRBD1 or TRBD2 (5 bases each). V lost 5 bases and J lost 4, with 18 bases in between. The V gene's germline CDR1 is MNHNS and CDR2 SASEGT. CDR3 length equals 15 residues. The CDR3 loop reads CASSTSSQGRYEQYF. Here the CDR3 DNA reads TGTGCCAGCAGTACATCTAGCCAGGGACGATACGAGCAGTACTTC.

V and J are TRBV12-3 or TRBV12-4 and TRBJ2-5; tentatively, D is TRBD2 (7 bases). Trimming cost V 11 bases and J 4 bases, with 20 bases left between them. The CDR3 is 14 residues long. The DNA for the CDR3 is TGTGCCGGCGGCCGGGGAGGGGGAGGAGAGACCCAGTACTTC. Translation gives CAGGRGGGGETQYF.

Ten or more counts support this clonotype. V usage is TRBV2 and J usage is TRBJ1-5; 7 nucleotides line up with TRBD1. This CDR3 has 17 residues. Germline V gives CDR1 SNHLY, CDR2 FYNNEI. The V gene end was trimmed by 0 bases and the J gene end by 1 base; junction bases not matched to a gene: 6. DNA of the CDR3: TGTGCCAGCAGTGAAGCGCTTGGGACAGTCAGCAATCAGCCCCAGCATTTT. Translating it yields CASSEALGTVSNQPQHF.

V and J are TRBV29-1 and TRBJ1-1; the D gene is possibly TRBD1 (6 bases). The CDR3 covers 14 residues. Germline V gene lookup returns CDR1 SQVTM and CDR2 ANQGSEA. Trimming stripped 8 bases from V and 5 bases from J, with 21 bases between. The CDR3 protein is CSSQRGEGGTEAFF. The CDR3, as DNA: TGCAGCTCACAGAGGGGGGAGGGCGGGACTGAAGCTTTCTTT.